Here is one T cell receptor beta chain with its context. Its antigen is undetermined. A library of TCRbeta sequences, prepared with unique molecular identifiers, was generated. TCRdb ran MiXCR on the PCR reads and lists one entry per CDR3 protein. Here the sample spans around 800,000 distinct CDR3 sequences, about 15% being singletons. The CDR3 sequence is 13 residues long. Trimming cost V 8 bases and J 4 bases, with 13 bases left between them. CDR1 and CDR2 (germline): SGHRS, YFSETQ. This specimen belongs to a study of T-cell reconstitution after alpha-beta-depleted transplantation in children. General study points: It was surviving recipient T cells and thymic progenitors that gave some patients high TCRbeta diversity at day 60. The authors attributed T-cell counts and diversity one year after transplant mostly to newly produced T cells. Where alpha-beta T cells came from about two months after transplant was reportedly several hundred expanded graft clones.

The receptor's source is a male patient between 10 and 17 years old who had a stem cell transplant for acute lymphoblastic leukemia, so the T cells may come from the graft donor. This material consisted of PBMCs, mostly from graft donor cells, taken 360 days after TCRalphabeta/CD19-depleted stem cell transplant. This chain links TRBV5-1 with TRBJ2-1; perhaps TRBD2 as D (6 bases). This CDR3 is CASRTIPYNEQFF. In nucleotides, the CDR3 is TGCGCCAGTCGGACTATCCCGTACAATGAGCAGTTCTTC.